This T cell receptor beta chain was observed in a study of spatial heterogeneity in lung cancer. This clonotype has at least ten counts. Its antigen is not identified. Stated time point: sample taken at primary tumor resection. TCRdb re-derived calls from the 5' RACE reads in MiXCR, one entry per CDR3 protein. Among about 8,000 distinct CDR3 sequences listed, 9.6% were seen once. Study results and limitations: Nonsynonymous mutations, ubiquitous and regional, were tracked respectively by counts of ubiquitous and regional expanded TCRs. Counts of expanded alpha and beta TCRs within tumors tracked the tumor nonsynonymous mutation count.

The TCR sequence derives from a male donor with early-stage non-small cell lung cancer. Sequences were derived from lung tumor tissue, sampled at surgery.

CDR3 in amino acids: CASSLLRGITEAFF. CDR3 coding DNA: TGTGCCAGCAGCCTCTTGAGGGGGATCACTGAAGCTTTCTTT. The chain carries TRBV13 and TRBJ1-1; weak D call: TRBD1 (6 bases). Trimming left V 5 bases short and J 4 bases short, with 14 bases between. The CDR3 consists of 14 residues. Germline CDR1 reads PRHDT; CDR2 reads FYEKMQ (reference sequence).